Listed here are 3 T cell receptor beta chains from one sample, sequenced in a study of blood T cells in healthy people across ages. A second PCR, run for about 7 to 11 cycles, used a sample-barcoded 5' primer plus a J-beta primer mix. One entry per CDR3 protein results from TCRdb running MiXCR on the 5' RACE reads. Seen here are 1,500,000 or so distinct CDR3 sequences, approximately 63% observed once, and the top ten hold 6.5% to 8.5%. Sample: blood. These receptors all come from a young man in good health.

The rearrangement joins TRBV7-9 to TRBJ1-5; no firm D call. Deletions cut 8 bases from V and 5 bases from J, with 13 bases between. The CDR3 is 13 residues long. The germline gives CDR1 SEHNR, CDR2 FQNEAQ (reference sequence). The DNA for the CDR3 is TGTGCCAGCCACGCCGGGGAAGATCAGCCCCAGCATTTT. It specifies CASHAGEDQPQHF.

The chain is built from TRBV6-2 or TRBV6-3 and TRBJ2-5; 11 nucleotides agree with TRBD1. CDR3 size: 16 residues. CDR1 is MNHEY and CDR2 is SVGEGT in the germline V gene. With V trimmed by 6 bases and J by 4 bases, 10 bases remained unmatched. CDR3 in amino acids: CASSNISGTGGETQYF. CDR3 sequence (DNA): TGTGCCAGCAGCAACATCTCCGGGACAGGGGGAGAGACCCAGTACTTC.

CDR3 nucleotides: TGTGCCACTCAGATCTACAGGCAAGAGACCCAGTACTTC. The encoded protein is CATQIYRQETQYF. The chain combines TRBV2 with TRBJ2-5; weak D call: TRBD1 (5 bases). CDR3 length: 13 residues. The germline V and J ends were trimmed by 10 bases and 2 bases, with 14 bases remaining between them. Per germline, CDR1 SNHLY and CDR2 FYNNEI.